The 25 T cell receptor beta chains given below trace back to one sample, sequenced in a study of cytomegalovirus exposure and HLA in healthy donors. The PCR employed 60 Vbeta primers together with 13 Jbeta primers. Produced via immunoSEQ multiplex PCR; TCRdb's table is partial and in-frame only. The data hold roughly 110,000 clones, with 80% to 85% observed a single time. Sequencing used PBMCs. Receptor source: a man aged 25 to 40 in good health and CMV-seropositive.

This CDR3 is CASSGASGSTNEKLFF. The CDR3 DNA sequence: TGTGCCAGCAGCGGCGCCTCGGGTTCAACTAATGAAAAACTGTTTTTT. This rearrangement joins TRBV9 to TRBJ1-4; no reliable D call. The CDR3 length is 16 residues. Germline values: CDR1 SGDLS, CDR2 YYNGEE. V dropped 3 bases and J dropped 0 bases, with 12 bases sitting between them.

The CDR3 protein is CASSSLTGVNQPQHF. For the CDR3, the DNA is TGTGCCAGCAGTTCCCTGACAGGGGTTAATCAGCCCCAGCATTTT. The genes are TRBV28 and TRBJ1-5; 8 bases are a match to TRBD1. This CDR3 contains 15 residues. Trimming removed 4 bases from V and 4 bases from J; junction bases left unmatched: 6. The V gene's germline CDR1 is MDHEN and CDR2 SYDVKM.

This chain links TRBV5-1 with TRBJ2-5; 7 nucleotides agree with TRBD2. Losses at the gene ends were 2 bases for V and 11 bases for J; bases not matched to a gene: 6. The CDR3 has 12 residues. CDR1 is SGHRS and CDR2 is YFSETQ in the germline V gene. The CDR3 spells CASSFGGEEQYF. In DNA form, the CDR3 reads TGCGCCAGCAGCTTTGGGGGGGAGGAGCAGTACTTC.

This chain's CDR3 is CASSLTDLAKNIQYF. The CDR3 coding sequence is TGTGCCAGCAGTTTGACAGACCTAGCCAAAAACATTCAGTACTTC. The chain recombines TRBV28 with TRBJ2-4; possible D gene TRBD1, 5 bases. Germline CDR1 reads MDHEN; CDR2 reads SYDVKM. The CDR3 spans 15 residues. Trimming stripped 3 bases from V and 0 bases from J, with 9 bases between.

The genes are TRBV5-1 and TRBJ2-5, with a tentative D call TRBD1 (6 bases). This CDR3 is built from 14 residues. Looked up from germline, CDR1 is SGHRS and CDR2 is YFSETQ. Between the trimmed V and J ends, which lost 4 bases and 0 bases, there was a span of 10 bases. Here the CDR3 reads CASSLKGDQETQYF. CDR3 nucleotide sequence: TGCGCCAGCAGCCTTAAGGGGGACCAAGAGACCCAGTACTTC.

The chain employs TRBV5-1 and TRBJ2-1, with D possibly matching TRBD2 (5 bases). Germline CDR1 is SGHRS and CDR2 is YFSETQ. V dropped 0 bases and J dropped 7 bases, with 17 bases sitting between them. CDR3 length equals 16 residues. DNA of the CDR3: TGCGCCAGCAGCTTGGGAGCTAGCTCCTTTGGTAATGAGCAGTTCTTC. Protein product: CASSLGASSFGNEQFF.

This chain links TRBV28 with TRBJ2-5, with D unclear. The J call may be mistaken, given a closer DNA end match to TRBJ2-7. Germline lookup yields CDR1 MDHEN and CDR2 SYDVKM. CDR3 length equals 12 residues. CDR3 nucleotide sequence: TGTGCCAGCAGTTTCATCTCCTACGAGCAGTACTTC. Protein product: CASSFISYEQYF.

The CDR3: CASSLASESTDTQYF. The CDR3 DNA is TGTGCCAGCAGCTTAGCTAGCGAAAGCACAGATACGCAGTATTTT. The chain combines TRBV7-9 with TRBJ2-3; perhaps TRBD2 as D (5 bases). Germline CDR1 SEHNR, CDR2 FQNEAQ (reference sequence). V was cut by 0 bases and J by 0 bases, with 7 bases left in between. This CDR3 contains 15 residues.

V gene TRBV11-2 combines with J gene TRBJ2-1, with 9 bases that match TRBD2. The germline V gene encodes CDR1 SGHAT and CDR2 FQNNGV. The V and J ends lost 11 bases and 9 bases, in that order; junction bases with no gene match: 14. This CDR3 has 14 amino acids. CDR3 in amino acids: CASGGTSLSSEQFF. CDR3 nucleotides: TGTGCCTCCGGCGGGACTAGCCTTTCTTCTGAGCAGTTCTTC.

J is TRBJ2-4 and V is TRBV15, with D maybe TRBD2 (5 bases). Germline values: CDR1 LNHNV, CDR2 YYDKDF (reference sequence). This CDR3 is built from 15 residues. The germline V and J ends were trimmed by 0 bases and 7 bases, with 13 bases remaining between them. The CDR3 loop reads CATSRDRASSNIQYF. CDR3 DNA sequence: TGTGCCACCAGCAGAGATCGCGCTAGCTCGAACATTCAGTACTTC.

The chain has TRBV5-3 and TRBJ2-3; 7 bases fit TRBD1. TRBV5-3 qualifies as an ORF whose function is uncertain. The CDR3 is 18 residues long. The V segment lost 0 bases and the J segment 1 base; nucleotides outside the gene matches: 11. CDR3 nucleotides: TGTGCCAGAAGCTTGGATGAAAGGGGGCAGGGGGGCACAGATACGCAGTATTTT. It yields the protein CARSLDERGQGGTDTQYF.

The chain employs TRBV5-1 and TRBJ2-1, with D perhaps TRBD2 (5 bases). This CDR3 has 16 amino acids. V lost 0 bases to trimming and J lost 4 bases, with 14 bases between them. The germline gives CDR1 SGHRS, CDR2 YFSETQ. CDR3 amino acids: CASSLARGGRYNEQFF. CDR3 bases: TGCGCCAGCAGCTTGGCCCGGGGTGGCAGGTACAATGAGCAGTTCTTC.

This CDR3 is CSVGLAGGNTQYF. CDR3 in DNA: TGCAGCGTGGGCTTAGCGGGAGGAAATACGCAGTATTTT. The chain recombines TRBV29-1 with TRBJ2-3, with 10 positions matching TRBD2. V was pared by 6 bases and J by 7 bases, with 7 bases of the junction left unmatched. Germline assignment: CDR1 SQVTM and CDR2 ANQGSEA. CDR3 length equals 13 residues.

This clone was observed a few times. V and J are TRBV2 and TRBJ2-5, with TRBD2 identical over 13 bases. The germline V gene encodes CDR1 SNHLY and CDR2 FYNNEI. V lost 5 bases, J lost 11 bases, and 23 bases stayed unmatched. The CDR3 loop spans 19 amino acids. The CDR3 is CASSREGTGTSGVEEEQYF. The CDR3 DNA reads TGTGCCAGCAGTCGAGAAGGTACCGGGACTAGCGGGGTGGAGGAAGAGCAGTACTTC.

The chain employs TRBV5-8 and TRBJ2-1; 14 nucleotides line up with TRBD2. The trim removed 4 bases at V and 2 bases at J, leaving 11 bases unmatched. Germline values: CDR1 SGHTS, CDR2 YDEGEE. The CDR3 is 19 residues long. The CDR3 DNA is TGTGCCAGCAGCCAGGGACTAGCGGGAGCCTTGGGTCCCTACAATGAGCAGTTCTTC. It is translated as CASSQGLAGALGPYNEQFF.

The CDR3 loop is CASSRYAGTSQNNEQFF. The CDR3 DNA sequence: TGTGCCAGCAGCAGGTACGCCGGGACTAGTCAGAACAATGAGCAGTTCTTC. The chain joins TRBV5-8 to TRBJ2-1, with TRBD2 matching over 8 bases. This CDR3 spans 17 amino acids. V was clipped by 4 bases and J by 5 bases; unmatched bases: 14. Germline V gene sequence: CDR1 SGHTS, CDR2 YDEGEE.

This chain uses TRBV7-5 with TRBJ2-1; no DNA check was done on the table's D call, TRBD2. TRBV7-5 is listed as a pseudogene. This CDR3 has 12 amino acids. CDR3 bases: TGTGTCAGAAGCTCGGTAGCGGATGAGCAGTTCTTC. This codes for CVRSSVADEQFF.

The rearrangement links TRBV7-6 to TRBJ2-1, with no clear D. Germline V CDR1 and CDR2: SGHVS, FNYEAQ. CDR3 length equals 17 residues. V was trimmed by 0 bases and J by 3 bases, leaving 15 bases between them. CDR3 bases: TGTGCCAGCAGCTTAGCGCTGGCGGCCGTAAACTACAATGAGCAGTTCTTC. Protein sequence: CASSLALAAVNYNEQFF.

The gene calls are TRBV6-6 and TRBJ1-1; 7 bases align to TRBD1. The germline V gene encodes CDR1 MNHNY and CDR2 SVGAGI (reference sequence). The V segment lost 5 bases and the J segment 5 bases; nucleotides outside the gene matches: 8. CDR3 length: 14 amino acids. Here the CDR3 reads CASSQSTGRTEAFF. The CDR3, as DNA: TGTGCCAGCAGTCAGTCGACAGGGAGGACTGAAGCTTTCTTT.

This chain connects TRBV5-4 to TRBJ2-1; a possible D gene is TRBD2 (6 bases). The CDR3 is made up of 15 amino acids. Germline V gives CDR1 SGHNT, CDR2 YYREEE (reference sequence). Trimming removed 5 bases at V and 12 bases at J, with 24 bases between. CDR3 sequence reads: CASREGSGPPRRQFF. CDR3 sequence (DNA): TGTGCCAGCAGGGAGGGTAGCGGCCCGCCAAGGCGGCAGTTCTTC.

The rearrangement links TRBV9 to TRBJ1-1; tentatively, D is TRBD1 (5 bases). V lost 3 bases to trimming and J lost 1 base, with 10 bases between them. This CDR3 spans 14 amino acids. The germline CDR1 and CDR2 sequences are SGDLS and YYNGEE. As DNA, the CDR3 is TGTGCCAGCAGCGCCGACAGCAGGAACACTGAAGCTTTCTTT. Translating gives CASSADSRNTEAFF.

The chain has TRBV7-2 and TRBJ2-7, with unresolved D. The ends were cut back, 2 bases at V and 0 bases at J, with 14 bases in the middle. The V gene's germline CDR1 is SGHTA and CDR2 FQGNSA. There are 16 residues in the CDR3. In DNA form, the CDR3 reads TGTGCCAGCAGCTTAAACTTCGAAGTGAGCTCCTACGAGCAGTACTTC. Its translation: CASSLNFEVSSYEQYF.

J is TRBJ1-1 and V is TRBV11-1, with D maybe TRBD1 (6 bases). Trimming removed 8 bases from V and 1 base from J, with 17 bases in between. The CDR3 is 15 amino acids. Germline assignment: CDR1 SGHAT and CDR2 FQDESV (reference sequence). The CDR3 protein is CASARGAGANTEAFF. The CDR3 DNA is TGTGCCAGCGCGAGAGGGGCAGGGGCGAACACTGAAGCTTTCTTT.

This CDR3 is CASSLGAGSQETQYF. DNA for the CDR3: TGCGCCAGCAGCTTGGGTGCGGGCAGCCAAGAGACCCAGTACTTC. The chain employs TRBV5-1 and TRBJ2-5; a possible D gene is TRBD2 (5 bases). Germline V CDR1 and CDR2: SGHRS, YFSETQ. The CDR3 loop spans 15 amino acids. Trimming removed 0 bases at V and 1 base at J, with 10 bases between.

The chain links TRBV12-5 to TRBJ2-1; D gene uncertain. Trimming left V 2 bases short and J 0 bases short, with 8 bases between. This CDR3 region has 15 residues. Germline V CDR1 and CDR2: LGHNT, FRNRAP. CDR3 protein: CASGLKPSSYNEQFF. The CDR3 DNA follows: TGTGCTAGTGGTTTGAAGCCGAGCTCCTACAATGAGCAGTTCTTC.